These 26 T cell receptor beta chains were sequenced from one sample in a study of blood T cell repertoires in COVID-19. The table came from immunoSEQ multiplex PCR; TCRdb's copy has only in-frame clones and leaves some out. Among about 150,000 clones listed, roughly nine tenths were seen once. Sequenced: peripheral blood. These receptors all stem from a woman aged 70-85 years with acute or convalescent COVID-19.

V is TRBV29-1 and J is TRBJ2-5; 7 positions match TRBD1. The CDR3 runs 12 residues. The germline V gene encodes CDR1 SQVTM and CDR2 ANQGSEA. Trimming cost V 6 bases and J 2 bases; bases outside gene matches: 3. The chain's CDR3 is CSVDRVQETQYF. CDR3 DNA sequence: TGCAGCGTAGACAGGGTACAAGAGACCCAGTACTTC.

The gene calls are TRBV19 and TRBJ1-6, with D maybe TRBD1 (5 bases). Germline V CDR1 and CDR2: LNHDA, SQIVND (reference sequence). The V end was cut by 6 bases, the J end by 0 bases, with 12 bases between. The CDR3 runs 16 residues. The CDR3 nucleotides read TGTGCCAGTAGGGGGCTCGCGAGCTCCTATAATTCACCCCTCCACTTT. Its protein product is CASRGLASSYNSPLHF.

This clone was seen more than once but under ten times. The gene calls are TRBV3-1 (or the pseudogene TRBV3-2) and TRBJ1-5; D remains ambiguous. The CDR3 sequence is 13 residues long. Germline CDR1 and CDR2: LGHDT and YNNKEL (reference sequence). V shed 8 bases and J shed 6 bases, with 14 bases lying between them. In nucleotides, the CDR3 is TGTGCCAGCGCCGGGAGTTTCGGTCAGCCCCAGCATTTT. Its translation is CASAGSFGQPQHF.

CDR3 amino acids: CASRETSGGLKEQYV. CDR3 nucleotide sequence: TGTGCCAGCAGGGAGACTAGCGGGGGCCTTAAGGAGCAGTACGTC. V is TRBV2 and J is TRBJ2-7; 12 bases map to TRBD2. The germline gives CDR1 SNHLY, CDR2 FYNNEI. There are 15 residues in the CDR3. J lost 7 bases, V lost 6 bases, and 10 bases had no gene match.

About this clone itself: A read error may produce the germline difference seen at one junction end. This sequence joins TRBV19 and TRBJ1-2; 9 bases align to TRBD1. CDR3 size: 15 residues. Germline-derived CDR1 and CDR2 are LNHDA and SQIVND (reference sequence). CDR3 residues: CASSIGGQGGYGCTF. The CDR3 DNA sequence: TGTGCCAGTAGTATAGGGGGACAGGGCGGCTATGGCTGCACCTTC. Based on the CDR3 plus reference TRBV19 and TRBJ1-2, the full variable domain is DGGITQSPKYLFRKEGQNVTLSCEQNLNHDAMYWYRQDPGQGLRLIYYSQIVNDFQKGDIAEGYSVSREKKESFPLTVTSAQKNPTAFYLCASSIGGQGGYGCTFGSGTRLTVV.

The J gene is TRBJ1-2, the V gene TRBV19; D may be TRBD1 (5 bases). The CDR3 runs 16 residues. Trimming shortened V by 8 bases and J by 8 bases, and 27 bases separated the two germline ends. Germline assignment: CDR1 LNHDA and CDR2 SQIVND (reference sequence). This CDR3 reads CASSRKDRGESGGYTF. CDR3 bases: TGTGCCAGTTCTCGTAAAGACCGGGGGGAATCAGGAGGCTACACCTTC.

This clone was observed a few times. The J gene is TRBJ2-1, the V gene TRBV2; D might be TRBD1 (6 bases). The CDR3 contains 13 residues. CDR1 is SNHLY, CDR2 FYNNEI, per germline. Trimming shortened V by 8 bases and J by 3 bases, and 11 bases separated the two germline ends. The CDR3 DNA is TGTGCCAGCTGGGCAGGGGACTACAATGAGCAGTTCTTC. Encoded protein: CASWAGDYNEQFF.

The V and J genes are TRBV3-1 (or the pseudogene TRBV3-2) and TRBJ1-2, with a weak D call TRBD1 (6 bases). V lost 4 bases to trimming and J lost 4 bases, with 16 bases between them. The CDR3 is made up of 15 amino acids. Per the germline V gene, CDR1 is LGHDT and CDR2 is YNNKEL (reference sequence). CDR3 residues: CASSLSPDRPYGYTF. The DNA of the CDR3 is TGTGCCAGCAGCCTTTCCCCTGACAGGCCCTATGGCTACACCTTC.

This clone was counted only a few times. The chain recombines TRBV7-8 with TRBJ2-7; 8 bases fit TRBD1. The V gene's germline CDR1 is SGHVS and CDR2 FQNEAQ. V shed 5 bases, J shed 4 bases, and the junction held 13 bases outside the gene matches. The CDR3 is 16 residues long. CDR3 nucleotides: TGTGCCAGCAGCCCGCGATCGGACAGGGACCGATACGAGCAGTACTTC. Translating it yields CASSPRSDRDRYEQYF.

The rearrangement uses TRBV18 and TRBJ1-3; 8 bases are shared with TRBD1. With 5 bases clipped from V and 8 bases from J, the junction kept 5 bases outside the gene matches. CDR3 length: 13 residues. The germline V gene has CDR1 KGHSH and CDR2 LQKENI. The CDR3 is CASSRTGIDTIYF. CDR3 in DNA: TGTGCCAGCTCAAGGACAGGGATCGACACCATATATTTT.

V gene TRBV19 combines with J gene TRBJ1-6; 8 bases are shared with TRBD1. V lost 7 bases, J lost 6 bases, and 8 bases stayed unmatched. Germline V CDR1 and CDR2: LNHDA, SQIVND (reference sequence). The CDR3 runs to 15 residues. CDR3 sequence (DNA): TGTGCCAGTACCTACCGGACAGGGTTTAATTCACCCCTCCACTTT. Translation: CASTYRTGFNSPLHF.

The chain uses TRBV11-2 and TRBJ2-5, with 10 bases that match TRBD1. Germline assignment: CDR1 SGHAT and CDR2 FQNNGV. The junction had 6 bases not matched to a gene; V was cut back by 5 bases and J by 3 bases. The CDR3 is 15 residues long. The CDR3 region has the DNA TGTGCCAGCAGCCGCCCCGGGACAGGGGAAGAGACCCAGTACTTC. Translation gives CASSRPGTGEETQYF.

This sequence joins TRBV5-8 and TRBJ2-7, with D perhaps matching TRBD2 (6 bases). The germline V and J ends were trimmed by 4 bases and 5 bases, with 16 bases remaining between them. Per germline, CDR1 SGHTS and CDR2 YDEGEE. The CDR3 is 14 amino acids. CDR3 protein: CASSRIAGRDEQYV. CDR3 bases: TGTGCCAGCAGCCGCATTGCGGGAAGAGACGAGCAGTACGTC.

This clone came up once. The chain couples TRBV7-9 to TRBJ2-1; maybe TRBD2 (5 bases). Trimming took off 5 bases at V and 2 bases at J, with 16 bases between the two ends. The CDR3 is 16 residues long. CDR1 SEHNR and CDR2 FQNEAQ come from the germline V gene (reference sequence). CDR3 DNA: TGTGCCAGCAGCGGAAAAGGGAGTCCCCCCTACAATGAGCAGTTCTTC. Protein: CASSGKGSPPYNEQFF.

The chain combines TRBV5-4 with TRBJ2-5, with TRBD2 identical over 14 bases. The CDR3 length is 15 residues. From germline, CDR1 is SGHNT and CDR2 YYREEE (reference sequence). Germline trimming cut 4 bases from V and 5 bases from J; bases unmatched to any gene: 4. The CDR3 bases are TGTGCCAGCAGCCTAAGGACTAGCGGGGGGGAGACCCAGTACTTC. It codes for CASSLRTSGGETQYF. Full variable domain (remainder filled in from reference TRBV5-4 and TRBJ2-5): ETGVTQSPTHLIKTRGQQVTLRCSSQSGHNTVSWYQQALGQGPQFIFQYYREEENGRGNFPPRFSGLQFPNYSSELNVNALELDDSALYLCASSLRTSGGETQYFGPGTRLLVL.

The chain is built from TRBV5-1 and TRBJ1-5, with TRBD1 as a possible D gene (5 bases). The CDR3 spans 15 residues. The germline V and J ends were trimmed by 4 bases and 0 bases, with 11 bases remaining between them. CDR1 and CDR2 from the germline V gene are SGHRS and YFSETQ. The CDR3, as DNA: TGCGCCAGCAGCCGCTTGGGGCCTAGCAATCAGCCCCAGCATTTT. It is translated as CASSRLGPSNQPQHF.

V and J are TRBV7-2 and TRBJ2-7; 7 bases fit TRBD1. V was clipped by 5 bases and J by 6 bases; unmatched bases: 7. The germline V gene encodes CDR1 SGHTA and CDR2 FQGNSA. This CDR3 contains 13 residues. This chain's CDR3 is CASSTRQGSEQYV. CDR3 sequence (DNA): TGTGCCAGCAGCACTCGACAGGGATCCGAGCAGTACGTC.

The chain is built from TRBV15 and TRBJ1-2; 10 bases agree with TRBD1. Germline lookup yields CDR1 LNHNV and CDR2 YYDKDF (reference sequence). CDR3 length equals 16 residues. The ends lost 2 bases at V and 7 bases at J; junction bases unmatched: 10. The CDR3 region is CATSRSSDRGRSGYTF. The CDR3 nucleotides read TGTGCCACCAGCAGATCCTCTGACAGGGGGCGGTCTGGCTACACCTTC.

The chain recombines TRBV30 with TRBJ1-3; possibly TRBD1 for D (6 bases). Deletions cut 4 bases from V and 4 bases from J, with 14 bases between. The CDR3 sequence is 14 residues long. Per the germline V gene, CDR1 is GTSNPN and CDR2 is SVGIG (reference sequence). The CDR3 DNA reads TGTGCCTGGAATGTAGGGACAATCGGAAACACCATATATTTT. This translates into CAWNVGTIGNTIYF.

The table lists this clone with a few counts. CDR3: CASSDNSNQPQHF. CDR3 DNA sequence: TGTGCCAGCAGTGATAATAGCAATCAGCCCCAGCATTTT. This chain joins TRBV2 and TRBJ1-5; D ambiguous. The CDR3 is made up of 13 amino acids. Looked up from germline, CDR1 is SNHLY and CDR2 is FYNNEI. Trimming removed 3 bases from V and 0 bases from J, with 3 bases in between.

The CDR3: CASRLANGNTEAFF. The CDR3 region has the DNA TGTGCAAGTCGCTTAGCGAACGGTAACACTGAAGCTTTCTTT. This chain links TRBV12-2 with TRBJ1-1. TRBV12-2 corresponds to a pseudogene. The CDR3 extends over 14 amino acids.

The genes are TRBV30 and TRBJ2-5; 7 bases are shared with TRBD2. Looked up from germline, CDR1 is GTSNPN and CDR2 is SVGIG (reference sequence). V lost 1 base, J lost 5 bases, and 10 bases stayed unmatched. This CDR3 is built from 15 residues. CDR3 region: CAWSARGTTRETQYF. CDR3 bases: TGTGCCTGGAGTGCACGAGGGACTACGAGGGAGACCCAGTACTTC.

This clone has just a few counts. V gene TRBV6-1 combines with J gene TRBJ2-3, with a possible D match to TRBD2 (5 bases). Germline V gives CDR1 MNHNS, CDR2 SASEGT. The V end lost 2 bases, the J end lost 0 bases, and 12 bases lay between the germline ends. The CDR3 consists of 16 residues. The DNA for the CDR3 is TGTGCCAGCAGTGAAAAGAGGGCATCTAGCACAGATACGCAGTATTTT. This codes for CASSEKRASSTDTQYF.

The chain recombines TRBV3-1 (or the pseudogene TRBV3-2) with TRBJ2-2, with D perhaps matching TRBD2 (6 bases). The V and J ends lost 0 bases and 13 bases respectively, with 21 bases between them. CDR3 length: 16 residues. Germline V CDR1 and CDR2: LGHDT, YNNKEL (reference sequence). In DNA, the CDR3 is TGTGCCAGCAGCCAAGAGGGGGGAACCCACCTTCGTGGGCTGTTTTTT. As protein: CASSQEGGTHLRGLFF.

V and J are TRBV7-2 and TRBJ1-1, with TRBD1 as a possible D gene (5 bases). The germline gives CDR1 SGHTA, CDR2 FQGNSA. The CDR3 loop spans 16 amino acids. V lost 2 bases to trimming and J lost 0 bases, with 13 bases between them. CDR3 DNA: TGTGCCAGCAGCTTAAGGGGAGGACAACTGAACACTGAAGCTTTCTTT. Translating it yields CASSLRGGQLNTEAFF.

The V gene is TRBV5-6, the J gene TRBJ2-3, with D possibly being TRBD2 (6 bases). Germline CDR1 and CDR2: SGHDT and YYEEEE. Trimming took 1 base from V and 2 from J, leaving 14 bases between them. The CDR3 has 16 residues. CDR3 nucleotides: TGTGCCAGCAGCTTGATGCGGGACCTACCCACAGATACGCAGTATTTT. Translated, it gives CASSLMRDLPTDTQYF.